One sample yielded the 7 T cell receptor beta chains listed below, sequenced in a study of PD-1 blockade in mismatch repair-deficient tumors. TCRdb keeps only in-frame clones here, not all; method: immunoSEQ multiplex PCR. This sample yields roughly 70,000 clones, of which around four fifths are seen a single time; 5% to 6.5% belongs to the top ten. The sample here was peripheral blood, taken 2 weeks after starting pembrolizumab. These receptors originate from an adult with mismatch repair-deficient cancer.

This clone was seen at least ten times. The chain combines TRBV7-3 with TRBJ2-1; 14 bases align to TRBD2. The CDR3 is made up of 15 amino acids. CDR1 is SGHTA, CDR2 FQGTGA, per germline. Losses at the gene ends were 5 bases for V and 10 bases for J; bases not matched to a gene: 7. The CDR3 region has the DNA TGTGCCAGCAGCCAGGGACTAGCGGGAGATCGGGAGCAGTTCTTC. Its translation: CASSQGLAGDREQFF.

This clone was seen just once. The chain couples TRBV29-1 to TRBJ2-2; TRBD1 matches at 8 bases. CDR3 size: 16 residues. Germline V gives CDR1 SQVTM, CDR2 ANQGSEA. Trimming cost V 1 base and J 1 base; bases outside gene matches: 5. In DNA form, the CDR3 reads TGCAGCGTTGAAGTGGCAGGGACAGGGAACACCGGGGAGCTGTTTTTT. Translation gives CSVEVAGTGNTGELFF.

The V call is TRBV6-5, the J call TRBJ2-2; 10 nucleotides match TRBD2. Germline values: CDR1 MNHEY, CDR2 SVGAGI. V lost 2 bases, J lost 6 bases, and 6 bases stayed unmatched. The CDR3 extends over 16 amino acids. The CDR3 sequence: CASSYTTGTSAGELFF. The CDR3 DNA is TGTGCCAGCAGTTACACAACCGGGACTAGCGCCGGGGAGCTGTTTTTT.

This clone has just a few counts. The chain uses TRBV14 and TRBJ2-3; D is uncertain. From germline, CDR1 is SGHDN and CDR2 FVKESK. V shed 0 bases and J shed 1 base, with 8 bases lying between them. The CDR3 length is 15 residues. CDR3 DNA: TGTGCCAGCAGCCAAGATCAAATCCGCACAGATACGCAGTATTTT. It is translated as CASSQDQIRTDTQYF.

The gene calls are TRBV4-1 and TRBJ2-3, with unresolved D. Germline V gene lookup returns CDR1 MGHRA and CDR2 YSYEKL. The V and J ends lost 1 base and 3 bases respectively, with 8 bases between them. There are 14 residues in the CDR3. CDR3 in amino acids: CASSQAQGTDTQYF. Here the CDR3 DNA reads TGCGCCAGCAGCCAAGCGCAAGGTACAGATACGCAGTATTTT.

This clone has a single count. The CDR3 sequence is CASNPGLDGYTF. The CDR3 bases are TGTGCCAGCAATCCCGGTTTAGATGGCTACACCTTC. The chain joins TRBV27 to TRBJ1-2, with no clear D. Germline V gene sequence: CDR1 MNHEY, CDR2 SMNVEV (reference sequence). The CDR3 sequence is 12 residues long. Trimming removed 7 bases from V and 6 bases from J, with 12 bases in between.

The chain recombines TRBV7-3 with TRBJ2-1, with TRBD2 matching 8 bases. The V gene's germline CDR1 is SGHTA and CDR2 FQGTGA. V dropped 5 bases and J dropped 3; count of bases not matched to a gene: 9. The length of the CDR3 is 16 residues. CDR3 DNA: TGTGCCAGCAGCCTCTCAGCGGGAGTCTACTACAATGAGCAGTTCTTC. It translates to CASSLSAGVYYNEQFF.